Listed here are 23 T cell receptor beta chains from one sample, sequenced in a study of low-dose radiotherapy and immunotherapy resistance in tumors. Time point noted: after trial treatment. This sample's treatment: LDRT plus nivolumab, ipilimumab, low-dose cyclophosphamide and aspirin (RACIN trial). Gene-specific TRAV and TRBV primers were used for first-strand cDNA, covering alpha and beta chains. The TCRs were subjected to amplification over 20 PCR cycles employing a constant-region primer in conjunction with a V-primer adapter. TCRdb re-analysed the reads in MiXCR, keeping a single row per CDR3 protein. The sample contains about 97,000 distinct CDR3 sequences, about a fifth of which appear only once. Specimen: PBMCs, collected after low-dose radiotherapy plus immunotherapy. The receptors derive from a male donor with prostate cancer.

This chain joins TRBV5-1 and TRBJ2-5; D is possibly TRBD1 or TRBD2 (6 bases each). Germline V gene lookup returns CDR1 SGHRS and CDR2 YFSETQ. V was shortened by 4 bases and J by 5 bases, with 15 bases between the two germline ends. The CDR3 spans 14 residues. DNA for the CDR3: TGCGCCAGCAGCCTACAGGGAGGTTCGGAGACCCAGTACTTC. Amino acids: CASSLQGGSETQYF.

The rearrangement uses TRBV7-2 and TRBJ2-2; 8 bases map to TRBD2. Germline CDR1 SGHTA, CDR2 FQGNSA. The ends lost 1 base at V and 7 bases at J; junction bases unmatched: 8. This CDR3 contains 16 residues. Here the CDR3 DNA reads TGTGCCAGCAGCTTAGTGTCGGGAGGGCCCGGCGGGGAGCTGTTTTTT. It is translated as CASSLVSGGPGGELFF.

Many counts were recorded for this clonotype. V is TRBV20-1 and J is TRBJ1-1; the D is unclear. Deletions cut 1 base from V and 1 base from J, with 16 bases between. This CDR3 comprises 16 residues. Germline V gene lookup returns CDR1 DFQATT and CDR2 SNEGSKA (reference sequence). The CDR3 here is CSARVPSGSGNTEAFF. The CDR3 coding sequence is TGCAGTGCTAGAGTACCCTCGGGGTCGGGGAACACTGAAGCTTTCTTT.

This clonotype showed up many times. The chain combines TRBV9 with TRBJ2-1; D perhaps matches TRBD2 (6 bases). The germline gives CDR1 SGDLS, CDR2 YYNGEE. The CDR3 is 16 amino acids. V gave up 0 bases and J gave up 4 bases, with 14 bases separating them. The CDR3 DNA sequence: TGTGCCAGCAGCGTAGGGCGGGACCACCCATACAATGAGCAGTTCTTC. It specifies CASSVGRDHPYNEQFF. Combining the CDR3 with reference TRBV9 and TRBJ2-1 gives the whole variable domain DSGVTQTPKHLITATGQRVTLRCSPRSGDLSVYWYQQSLDQGLQFLIQYYNGEERAKGNILERFSAQQFPDLHSELNLSSLELGDSALYFCASSVGRDHPYNEQFFGPGTRLTVL.

This clonotype was detected once. A much larger clone is a single base away; this may be a read error. V usage is TRBV6-2 or TRBV6-3 and J usage is TRBJ1-2, with 9 bases that match TRBD1. This CDR3 comprises 13 residues. Germline V CDR1 and CDR2: MNHEY, SVGEGT. The CDR3 DNA is TGTACCATCAGTGACGGGACAGGGCCGTTGTTGACCTTC. Residues: CTISDGTGPLLTF.

This clonotype has a count of ten or more. V usage is TRBV4-2 and J usage is TRBJ1-3; D perhaps matches TRBD1 (5 bases). Germline V gene sequence: CDR1 LGHNA, CDR2 YNFKEQ. V dropped 0 bases and J dropped 3 bases, with 12 bases sitting between them. The CDR3 extends over 16 amino acids. CDR3 nucleotides: TGTGCCAGCAGCCAAGATCGAAGGACACTTGGAAACACCATATATTTT. It translates to CASSQDRRTLGNTIYF.

The sample holds many counts of this clonotype. The rearrangement uses TRBV6-1 and TRBJ2-7; D possibly uses TRBD1 or TRBD2 (5 bases each). Germline loops: CDR1 MNHNS, CDR2 SASEGT. This CDR3 has 14 amino acids. V was clipped by 10 bases and J by 3 bases, with 19 bases between them. The CDR3 DNA reads TGTGCCACCCTACCCTGGGGGACGGGCTACGAGCAGTACTTC. It yields the protein CATLPWGTGYEQYF.

In its sample, this clonotype was seen many times. The chain links TRBV20-1 to TRBJ2-3; 12 bases match TRBD2. The germline CDR1 and CDR2 sequences are DFQATT and SNEGSKA (reference sequence). The CDR3 has 16 residues. With 2 bases clipped from V and 5 bases from J, the junction kept 8 bases outside the gene matches. CDR3 protein: CSARPSSGGAQDTQYF. The CDR3, as DNA: TGCAGTGCTAGACCGTCTAGCGGGGGGGCCCAAGATACGCAGTATTTT.

The table lists this clonotype with many counts. The V and J genes are TRBV7-2 and TRBJ2-1, with 15 bases aligning to TRBD2. Germline values: CDR1 SGHTA, CDR2 FQGNSA. J was trimmed by 10 bases and V by 5 bases; bases with no gene match: 9. The CDR3 runs 16 residues. CDR3 in amino acids: CASSLQGTSGGSEQFF. The CDR3 nucleotides read TGTGCCAGCAGCCTACAAGGGACTAGCGGGGGGTCGGAGCAGTTCTTC.

This clonotype was counted ten times or more. This chain uses TRBV27 with TRBJ1-1, with D perhaps matching TRBD1 (6 bases). This CDR3 is built from 13 residues. V was pared by 0 bases and J by 4 bases, with 6 bases between. The germline V gene encodes CDR1 MNHEY and CDR2 SMNVEV (reference sequence). CDR3 amino acids: CASSLSRGTEAFF. The CDR3 DNA reads as TGTGCCAGCAGTTTATCCAGGGGCACTGAAGCTTTCTTT.

The rearrangement joins TRBV24-1 to TRBJ1-6; D gene unclear. V shed 5 bases and J shed 10 bases, with 11 bases lying between them. Germline CDR1 KGHDR, CDR2 SFDVKD. There are 13 residues in the CDR3. CDR3 bases: TGTGCCACCAGTGGCCTTGTGGAGTCACCCCTCCACTTT. Amino acid sequence: CATSGLVESPLHF.

This clonotype was detected many times. V usage is TRBV3-1 and J usage is TRBJ1-5; maybe TRBD1 (6 bases). Germline CDR1 is LGHDT and CDR2 is YNNKEL (reference sequence). The V end lost 4 bases, the J end lost 5 bases, and 9 bases lay between the germline ends. This CDR3 has 13 amino acids. The CDR3 spells CASSPYRDQPQHF. In DNA form, the CDR3 reads TGTGCCAGCAGCCCTTACAGGGATCAGCCCCAGCATTTT.

This clonotype was found many times. The chain carries TRBV12-3 or TRBV12-4 and TRBJ1-6, with D maybe TRBD1 (6 bases). Trimming took 5 bases from V and 9 from J, leaving 11 bases between them. The CDR3 extends over 13 amino acids. CDR3 sequence reads: CASSTGQASPLHF. The CDR3 nucleotides read TGTGCCAGCAGTACAGGGCAGGCTTCACCCCTCCACTTT.

This clonotype has at least ten counts. The rearrangement links TRBV7-2 to TRBJ1-5; no reliable D call. V lost 4 bases and J lost 3, with 13 bases in between. The germline CDR1 and CDR2 sequences are SGHTA and FQGNSA. The CDR3 consists of 15 residues. CDR3 bases: TGTGCCAGCAGCTCCATTGGAGGCCCCAATCAGCCCCAGCATTTT. Residues: CASSSIGGPNQPQHF.

Comments on this clonotype: A far larger clone is one nucleotide away, so this likely arose from a read error. V and J are TRBV13 and TRBJ2-1; D is undetermined. The ends were cut back, 4 bases at V and 6 bases at J, with 10 bases in the middle. The length of the CDR3 is 13 residues. Germline lookup yields CDR1 PRHDT and CDR2 FYEKMQ (reference sequence). CDR3 in amino acids: CASSSYPSNEQFF. The CDR3 DNA reads as TGTGCCAGCAGCTCGTACCCCTCCAATGAGCAGTTCTTC.

The chain combines TRBV7-2 with TRBJ1-1, with D possibly being TRBD1 (5 bases). The CDR3 covers 13 residues. V was cut by 3 bases and J by 7 bases, with 12 bases left in between. CDR1 and CDR2 from the germline V gene are SGHTA and FQGNSA. CDR3 sequence: CASSFRDPGEAFF. CDR3 DNA sequence: TGTGCCAGCAGCTTCCGGGACCCCGGTGAAGCTTTCTTT.

This clonotype was found many times. This chain connects TRBV29-1 to TRBJ2-5; D call uncertain. This CDR3 is built from 13 residues. Trimming stripped 4 bases from V and 3 bases from J, with 12 bases between. The germline V gene encodes CDR1 SQVTM and CDR2 ANQGSEA. In DNA form, the CDR3 reads TGCAGCGTTGTAGTACCGGCAAAAGAGACCCAGTACTTC. This encodes CSVVVPAKETQYF.

The sample holds many counts of this clonotype. The chain links TRBV20-1 to TRBJ1-5, with 8 bases lining up with TRBD1. The ends lost 3 bases at V and 7 bases at J; junction bases unmatched: 14. Germline V gene data show CDR1 as DFQATT and CDR2 as SNEGSKA (reference sequence). The length of the CDR3 is 16 residues. CDR3 amino acids: CSARHNRGGTSQPQHF. CDR3 DNA: TGCAGTGCTAGGCACAACAGGGGGGGAACATCACAGCCCCAGCATTTT.

This clonotype has at least ten counts. The chain carries TRBV18 and TRBJ2-7; D is possibly TRBD1 (5 bases). Germline lookup yields CDR1 KGHSH and CDR2 LQKENI. V was cut by 1 base and J by 3 bases, with 10 bases left in between. The CDR3 is 14 amino acids. CDR3 region: CASSPQTEYYEQYF. CDR3 sequence (DNA): TGTGCCAGCTCACCACAGACAGAATACTACGAGCAGTACTTC.

This clonotype appeared many times. The chain joins TRBV20-1 to TRBJ2-2; 9 nucleotides match TRBD2. The V gene's germline CDR1 is DFQATT and CDR2 SNEGSKA (reference sequence). The CDR3 consists of 14 residues. Trimming cost V 4 bases and J 4 bases; bases outside gene matches: 4. CDR3 in DNA: TGCAGTGCTACGCGGGGGGGGAGCACCGGGGAGCTGTTTTTT. It specifies CSATRGGSTGELFF.

This clonotype was counted ten times or more. The J gene is TRBJ2-5, the V gene TRBV20-1; weak D call: TRBD2 (5 bases). Trimming stripped 5 bases from V and 2 bases from J, with 18 bases between. From germline, CDR1 is DFQATT and CDR2 SNEGSKA (reference sequence). This CDR3 is 15 amino acids long. The CDR3: CSAGASLTSQETQYF. CDR3 sequence (DNA): TGCAGTGCTGGTGCTAGCCTAACCAGTCAAGAGACCCAGTACTTC.

With regard to this clonotype: One base separates it from a far larger clone, so it is likely a read error. The chain is built from TRBV6-8 and TRBJ2-2, with a tentative D call TRBD1 (5 bases). This CDR3 contains 14 residues. Germline V CDR1 and CDR2: MNHGY, SAAAGT. The CDR3 spells CVSQITGNTGELFF. The CDR3 nucleotides are TGTGTCAGTCAAATCACAGGGAACACCGGGGAGCTGTTTTTT.

This clonotype was detected ten times or more. This chain uses TRBV24-1 with TRBJ2-1; 15 nucleotides match TRBD2. This CDR3 has 17 residues. CDR1 is KGHDR, CDR2 SFDVKD, per germline. With V trimmed by 4 bases and J by 5 bases, 5 bases remained unmatched. The CDR3 DNA reads TGTGCCACCAGTGACCGGACTAGCGGGGGGGGAAACAATGAGCAGTTCTTC. Protein sequence: CATSDRTSGGGNNEQFF.